What follows are 17 T cell receptor beta chains derived from one specimen sequenced in a study of Ad26.COV2.S vaccination and SARS-CoV-2 variants. Data came from immunoSEQ multiplex PCR; TCRdb stores just in-frame clones and leaves some out. The profile shows 150,000 to 200,000 clones, 70% to 90% of them singletons. Sequencing was performed on peripheral blood, taken after recovery from COVID-19. All receptors derive from a human donor who had recovered from COVID-19.

V and J are TRBV29-1 and TRBJ2-1; D is perhaps TRBD1 (6 bases). This CDR3 is 15 amino acids long. V gave up 0 bases and J gave up 8 bases, with 17 bases separating them. Germline values: CDR1 SQVTM, CDR2 ANQGSEA. CDR3 region: CSVEDLAGEGDEQFF. CDR3 sequence (DNA): TGCAGCGTTGAAGATCTGGCAGGGGAAGGCGATGAGCAGTTCTTC.

The rearrangement joins TRBV5-1 to TRBJ1-5; the D is unclear. Germline-derived CDR1 and CDR2 are SGHRS and YFSETQ. This CDR3 is built from 13 residues. The V gene lost 5 bases and the J gene lost 3 bases, with 9 bases spanning the gap. The DNA for the CDR3 is TGCGCCAGCAGTAGCTCCCCCAATCAGCCCCAGCATTTT. It translates to CASSSSPNQPQHF.

The V and J genes are TRBV6-6 and TRBJ2-3; D tentatively reads TRBD1 or TRBD2 (6 bases each). V dropped 10 bases and J dropped 6 bases, with 11 bases sitting between them. Germline V lookup: CDR1 MNHNY, CDR2 SVGAGI (reference sequence). This CDR3 has 11 amino acids. The CDR3 nucleotides read TGTGCCACCGGAGGGGGGGATACGCAGTATTTT. Protein product: CATGGGDTQYF.

The chain is built from TRBV7-9 and TRBJ2-7; no definite D call. Per germline, CDR1 SEHNR and CDR2 FQNEAQ (reference sequence). V lost 1 base to trimming and J lost 1 base, with 11 bases between them. The CDR3 covers 15 residues. This CDR3 is CASSLDSSGSYEQYF. The CDR3 bases are TGTGCCAGCAGCTTAGACTCCTCAGGTTCCTACGAGCAGTACTTC.

V usage is TRBV11-3 and J usage is TRBJ2-2; tentatively, D is TRBD1 or TRBD2 (5 bases each). Germline V gene lookup returns CDR1 SGHNT and CDR2 YENEEA. Trimming took off 5 bases at V and 5 bases at J, with 12 bases between the two ends. The CDR3 runs to 14 residues. The CDR3 nucleotides are TGTGCCAGCAGCCCAGGGCGGGTAACCGGGGAGCTGTTTTTT. Translation: CASSPGRVTGELFF.

The V and J genes are TRBV5-1 and TRBJ2-3, with D tentatively TRBD1 or TRBD2 (5 bases each). Trimming took off 0 bases at V and 4 bases at J, with 18 bases between the two ends. This CDR3 spans 17 amino acids. The germline V gene encodes CDR1 SGHRS and CDR2 YFSETQ. Here the CDR3 reads CASSLGDGLAASDTQYF. The CDR3 DNA follows: TGCGCCAGCAGCTTGGGGGACGGATTAGCTGCCTCAGATACGCAGTATTTT. Full variable domain (remainder filled in from reference TRBV5-1 and TRBJ2-3): KAGVTQTPRYLIKTRGQQVTLSCSPISGHRSVSWYQQTPGQGLQFLFEYFSETQRNKGNFPGRFSGRQFSNSRSEMNVSTLELGDSALYLCASSLGDGLAASDTQYFGPGTRLTVL.

In regard to this clone: A read error may produce the germline difference seen at one junction end. The V gene is TRBV5-8, the J gene TRBJ2-2; D may be TRBD1 or TRBD2 (6 bases each). CDR3 length: 12 residues. Looked up from germline, CDR1 is SGHTS and CDR2 is YDEGEE. CDR3 DNA: TGTGCCAGCAGCTTGGTGAGGGGGGTGCTGTTTTTT. Amino acid sequence: CASSLVRGVLFF.

This chain joins TRBV19 and TRBJ1-4; 8 bases are shared with TRBD1. This CDR3 has 17 residues. V dropped 6 bases and J dropped 6; count of bases not matched to a gene: 15. The germline gives CDR1 LNHDA, CDR2 SQIVND (reference sequence). The DNA for the CDR3 is TGTGCCAGTAGACCCCGGGACAGGCCATTCCCACATGAAAAACTGTTTTTT. This sequence encodes CASRPRDRPFPHEKLFF.

This clone was found once. The chain employs TRBV6-1 and TRBJ1-2; D gene uncertain. The V gene lost 1 base and the J gene lost 5 bases, with 8 bases spanning the gap. CDR1 MNHNS and CDR2 SASEGT come from the germline V gene. The CDR3 has 13 residues. CDR3 sequence: CASSEEGRYGYTF. CDR3 nucleotides: TGTGCCAGCAGTGAAGAAGGGAGATATGGCTACACCTTC.

J is TRBJ1-1 and V is TRBV19; weak D call: TRBD1 (6 bases). The CDR3 has 14 residues. The V and J ends lost 9 bases and 6 bases respectively, with 20 bases between them. The germline gives CDR1 LNHDA, CDR2 SQIVND (reference sequence). The CDR3 reads CARRGAGILSEAFF. CDR3 DNA sequence: TGTGCCAGGCGGGGGGCGGGAATACTCTCTGAAGCTTTCTTT.

Turning to this clone: Other DNA sequences in this specimen translate into the identical CDR3. The chain employs TRBV19 and TRBJ2-3; the match to TRBD1 covers 9 bases. CDR1 and CDR2 (germline): LNHDA, SQIVND (reference sequence). The CDR3 spans 13 residues. V trimming: 9 bases; J trimming: 1 base; junction bases outside the gene matches: 2. As DNA, the CDR3 is TGTGCCAGCCGGGACAGGGGCACAGATACGCAGTATTTT. It codes for CASRDRGTDTQYF.

This clone was seen a few times. This chain uses TRBV9 with TRBJ1-6, with TRBD1 as a possible D gene (5 bases). The CDR3 spans 14 residues. Trimming removed 0 bases from V and 10 bases from J, with 11 bases in between. Germline V lookup: CDR1 SGDLS, CDR2 YYNGEE. In nucleotides, the CDR3 is TGTGCCAGCAGCGTAGGGGGGGAGAGCTCACCCCTCCACTTT. As protein: CASSVGGESSPLHF.

The chain employs TRBV30 and TRBJ2-3; D perhaps matches TRBD1 (7 bases). Trimming shortened V by 5 bases and J by 3 bases, and 15 bases separated the two germline ends. The V gene's germline CDR1 is GTSNPN and CDR2 SVGIG (reference sequence). The CDR3 is 14 amino acids. The CDR3 reads CAWVRAGGTDTQYF. The DNA for the CDR3 is TGTGCCTGGGTCAGGGCAGGGGGGACAGATACGCAGTATTTT.

The chain couples TRBV7-8 to TRBJ2-3; 9 nucleotides line up with TRBD2. This CDR3 has 16 amino acids. Germline CDR1 and CDR2: SGHVS and FQNEAQ. J lost 5 bases, V lost 6 bases, and 12 bases had no gene match. CDR3 DNA: TGTGCCAGCAGTTCCCGCCGGACTAGCGTGGGAGATACGCAGTATTTT. It codes for CASSSRRTSVGDTQYF.

This rearrangement joins TRBV5-6 to TRBJ1-2; weak D call: TRBD1 (5 bases). The CDR3 has 13 amino acids. Germline lookup yields CDR1 SGHDT and CDR2 YYEEEE. The V and J ends lost 0 bases and 6 bases respectively, with 9 bases between them. This CDR3 is CASSLEGSDGYTF. CDR3 nucleotides: TGTGCCAGCAGCTTGGAGGGGAGCGATGGCTACACCTTC.

The chain is built from TRBV25-1 and TRBJ2-5; the D gene is possibly TRBD1 (6 bases). The CDR3 has 14 residues. The V end was cut by 6 bases, the J end by 8 bases, with 19 bases between. The germline gives CDR1 MGHDK, CDR2 SYGVNS. CDR3 sequence reads: CASSAGAGEGTQYF. DNA for the CDR3: TGTGCCAGCAGCGCAGGGGCCGGTGAAGGTACCCAGTACTTC.

The chain uses TRBV7-8 and TRBJ2-2; no definite D call. Germline V gives CDR1 SGHVS, CDR2 FQNEAQ. V was clipped by 3 bases and J by 4 bases, with 6 bases between them. CDR3 length equals 13 residues. The CDR3 sequence: CASSFEGTGELFF. The CDR3 DNA is TGTGCCAGCAGCTTCGAAGGCACCGGGGAGCTGTTTTTT.